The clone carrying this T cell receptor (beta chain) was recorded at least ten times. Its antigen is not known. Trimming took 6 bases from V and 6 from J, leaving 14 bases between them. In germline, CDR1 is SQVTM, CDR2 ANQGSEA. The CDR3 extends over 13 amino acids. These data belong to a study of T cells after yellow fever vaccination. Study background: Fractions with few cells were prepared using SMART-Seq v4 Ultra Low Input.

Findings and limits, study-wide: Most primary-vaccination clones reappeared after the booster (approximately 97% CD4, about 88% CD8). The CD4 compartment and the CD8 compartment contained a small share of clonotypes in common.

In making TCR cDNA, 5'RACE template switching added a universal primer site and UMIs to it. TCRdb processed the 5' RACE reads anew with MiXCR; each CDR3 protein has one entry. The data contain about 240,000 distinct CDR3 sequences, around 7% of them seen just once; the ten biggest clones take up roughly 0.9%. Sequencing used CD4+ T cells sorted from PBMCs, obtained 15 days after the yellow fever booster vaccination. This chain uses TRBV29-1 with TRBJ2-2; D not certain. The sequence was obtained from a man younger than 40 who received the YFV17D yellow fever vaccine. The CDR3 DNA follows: TGCAGCGTCGTCGACGAGGTCCCCGGGGAGCTGTTTTTT. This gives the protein CSVVDEVPGELFF.